This TCR beta chain was recorded in a study of T cell clonotyping in hematopoietic cell transplantation. The repertoire was sequenced with immunoSEQ multiplex PCR; TCRdb's copy has only in-frame clones and lacks some. The sample consists of 65,000 to 75,000 clones, around 94% of them appearing once. V was pared by 6 bases and J by 6 bases, with 15 bases between. The CDR3 is 15 amino acids. CDR1 MDHEN and CDR2 SYDVKM come from the germline V gene. Findings and caveats of the study: Recipient TCR diversity dropped after transplant; expanded clonotypes rose from day 30 to 180. Few recipient clonotypes overlapped donors; over 95% were de novo at given depth. Cells were unsorted, so CD4 and CD8 contributions were not separated. Broader posttransplant TCR repertoire diversity was predicted by graft donor and pretransplant recipient Inverse Simpson Index values.

As regards this clone: The antigen remains unidentified.

The material sequenced was peripheral blood mononuclear cells. The receptor was isolated from a man in his fifties or sixties in good health. Some clones in this sample may be carry-over from other donors' samples. The chain recombines TRBV28 with TRBJ2-6, with D possibly matching TRBD2 (6 bases). The CDR3 DNA reads TGTGCCAGCAGCCAAGGGACTGTATTGGCCAACGTCCTGACTTTC. This sequence encodes CASSQGTVLANVLTF.